This T cell receptor beta chain was sequenced during a study of T cells after yellow fever vaccination. TCRdb passed the 5' RACE reads through MiXCR, listing each CDR3 protein once. This sample has around 320,000 distinct CDR3 sequences, with 3.5% to 4.5% found just once. Trimming cost V 2 bases and J 12 bases, with 13 bases left between them. The germline gives CDR1 MNHEY, CDR2 SVGAGI. The CDR3 loop spans 13 amino acids. This clonotype was obtained from a man aged 18-30 years who received the YFV17D yellow fever vaccine. This sample comprised PBMCs, obtained 15 days after the yellow fever booster vaccination. This chain connects TRBV6-5 to TRBJ1-4, with D perhaps matching TRBD1 (5 bases). CDR3 DNA: TGTGCCAGCAGTTACATAACCGGGGGTGAACTGTTTTTT. Its protein is CASSYITGGELFF.